This TCR beta chain stems from a study of Ad26.COV2.S vaccination and SARS-CoV-2 variants. Study in general: Sample donor was a member of the COV1001 Ad26.COV2.S trial arm.

The germline CDR1 and CDR2 sequences are SGHKS and YYEKEE (reference sequence). J was trimmed by 11 bases and V by 5 bases; bases with no gene match: 9. This CDR3 has 14 amino acids. Study-level points and caveats: The breadth of spike-specific CD8+ and CD4+ T cell responses after vaccination was reportedly substantial. Responses of T cells in total may have been underestimated by the TCR breadth and depth analyses.

Details on this clone: Its specificity is unknown.

Clones were sequenced by immunoSEQ multiplex PCR, and TCRdb holds only the in-frame ones, with some missing. The data show hundreds of thousands of clones, more than 80% seen once. Treatment here: some 19 received Ad26.COV2.S at low or high dose, single or two shots; a few received placebo; per-sample allocation not given. All samples were drawn on day 63, counting from the first vaccine or placebo injection. This chain connects TRBV5-5 to TRBJ1-6, with 8 bases that match TRBD1. The sample here was peripheral blood, taken in a trial of Ad26.COV2.S vaccine versus placebo. This clonotype originated in a person aged 18-60 years who received the Ad26.COV2.S COVID-19 vaccine or a placebo. The CDR3 sequence: CASRNGQGVTPLHF. As DNA, the CDR3 is TGTGCCAGCAGGAACGGACAGGGAGTTACACCCCTCCACTTT. The variable domain in full, with the rest retrieved from reference TRBV5-5 and TRBJ1-6, is DAGVTQSPTHLIKTRGQQVTLRCSPISGHKSVSWYQQVLGQGPQFIFQYYEKEERGRGNFPDRFSARQFPNYSSELNVNALLLGDSALYLCASRNGQGVTPLHFGNGTRLTVT.